This T cell receptor beta chain was sequenced in a study of control samples from healthy donors and cancer patients. The germline V gene has CDR1 SGDLS and CDR2 YYNGEE. This CDR3 is 15 amino acids long. Trimming removed 1 base from V and 3 bases from J, with 10 bases in between. The repertoire was sequenced with immunoSEQ multiplex PCR; TCRdb's copy has only in-frame clones and lacks some. Of approximately 69,000 clones listed, 89% were seen once; the top ten hold over 4.5%. The rearrangement uses TRBV9 and TRBJ1-4; D call uncertain. Source material: PBMCs. The sequence was collected from a man in his sixties with colorectal cancer. CDR3 nucleotides: TGTGCCAGCAGCGTAAATGGATTAGCTAATGAAAAACTGTTTTTT. This sequence encodes CASSVNGLANEKLFF. Drawing the rest from reference TRBV9 and TRBJ1-4, the complete variable domain is DSGVTQTPKHLITATGQRVTLRCSPRSGDLSVYWYQQSLDQGLQFLIQYYNGEERAKGNILERFSAQQFPDLHSELNLSSLELGDSALYFCASSVNGLANEKLFFGSGTQLSVL.